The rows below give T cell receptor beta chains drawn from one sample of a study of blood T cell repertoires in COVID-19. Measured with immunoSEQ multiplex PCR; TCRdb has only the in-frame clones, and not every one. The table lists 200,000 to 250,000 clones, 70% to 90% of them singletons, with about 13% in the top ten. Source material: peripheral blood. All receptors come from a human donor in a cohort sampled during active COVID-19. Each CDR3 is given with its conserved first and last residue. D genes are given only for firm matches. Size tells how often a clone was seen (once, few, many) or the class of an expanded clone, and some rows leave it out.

CDR3aa: CASSAGEETEAFF
CDR3nt: TGTGCCAGCAGTGCGGGGGAAGAGACTGAAGCTTTCTTT
abundance: -
j_gene: TRBJ1-1
v_gene: TRBV25-1
d_gene: -

CDR3aa: CAISPTGGADYGYTF
CDR3nt: TGTGCCATCAGTCCGACAGGGGGCGCGGACTATGGCTACACCTTC
abundance: -
j_gene: TRBJ1-2
v_gene: TRBV10-3
d_gene: TRBD1

CDR3aa: CATSADLGGGQYF
CDR3nt: TGTGCCACCAGCGCGGACTTAGGCGGTGGGCAGTACTTC
abundance: -
j_gene: TRBJ2-7
v_gene: TRBV15
d_gene: -

CDR3aa: CASSPTGLGEQYF
CDR3nt: TGTGCCAGTAGTCCGACAGGGCTGGGCGAGCAGTACTTC
abundance: few
j_gene: TRBJ2-7
v_gene: TRBV19
d_gene: TRBD1

CDR3aa: CASSPGTGREQYF
CDR3nt: TGTGCCAGCAGCCCAGGGACAGGGCGGGAGCAGTACTTC
abundance: -
j_gene: TRBJ2-7
v_gene: TRBV7-3
d_gene: TRBD1

CDR3aa: CASTTGLRETQYF
CDR3nt: TGTGCCAGCACTACGGGACTAAGAGAGACCCAGTACTTC
abundance: -
j_gene: TRBJ2-5
v_gene: TRBV28
d_gene: TRBD2

CDR3aa: CASRTSTGGGGYTF
CDR3nt: TGTGCCAGCAGGACATCGACAGGCGGGGGAGGCTACACCTTC
abundance: -
j_gene: TRBJ1-2
v_gene: TRBV28
d_gene: -

CDR3aa: CATGVPNTGELFF
CDR3nt: TGTGCCACAGGGGTACCGAACACCGGGGAGCTGTTTTTT
abundance: -
j_gene: TRBJ2-2
v_gene: TRBV28
d_gene: -

CDR3aa: CASSLDSYSPLHF
CDR3nt: TGTGCCAGCAGTTTAGATAGTTATTCACCCCTCCACTTT
abundance: once
j_gene: TRBJ1-6
v_gene: TRBV12-3/TRBV12-4
d_gene: -

CDR3aa: CASSNRDRILYGYTF
CDR3nt: TGTGCCAGTAGTAACCGGGACAGGATACTCTATGGCTACACCTTC
abundance: many
j_gene: TRBJ1-2
v_gene: TRBV19
d_gene: TRBD1

CDR3aa: CASSLVAGRGGAEAFF
CDR3nt: TGTGCCAGCAGCTTGGTGGCAGGTAGAGGGGGGGCTGAAGCTTTCTTT
abundance: -
j_gene: TRBJ1-1
v_gene: TRBV5-5
d_gene: -